This TCR beta chain was retrieved from a study of T cell repertoires in cytomegalovirus infection. Across the study: Both recently identified HLA-C-restricted and well-studied HLA-B-restricted CMV epitopes were used in the study. Shared public TCR beta signatures pointed to both CMV infection and a matching HLA type. Study-wide results and caveats: People with CMV and the relevant HLA were identified by cumulative public TCR beta family frequency. In two of eight donors, the top clonotype was HLA-C-restricted CMV-specific.

The germline V gene encodes CDR1 MNHEY and CDR2 SVGEGT. The CDR3 contains 15 residues. Regarding this clonotype: The antigen is undetermined. At one boundary the junction diverges from the germline segment, which might be a read error.

TCRdb re-called the reads through MiXCR, storing one row per CDR3 protein. This sample has about 900,000 distinct CDR3 sequences, with under 40% found just once. The source of this sequence is a human donor in good health (CMV status not recorded). Some clones in this sample may be carry-over from other donors' samples. V and J are TRBV6-2 or TRBV6-3 and TRBJ2-5; D unclear. The sample was cultured CD8+ T cells from PBMCs, taken from culture after CMV antigen stimulation. CDR3 residues: CASSYSRTTQETQYF. CDR3 coding DNA: TGTGCCAGTAGTTATAGCCGGACGACTCAAGAGACCCAGTACTTC.